A single sample gave rise to the 4 T cell receptor beta chains below, sequenced in a study of graft-versus-host responses after intestinal transplantation (dated by TCRdb to the early 2020s). In the paper's terms, the time point label means: cells obtained before transplantation from donor or recipient. In the mixed lymphocyte reactions, around 200,000 CFSE-labeled pre-transplant responders were plated with around 200,000 irradiated violet-dye-labeled stimulators and cultured for approximately 6 days. Receptor libraries were prepared by the immunoSEQ multiplex PCR assay. TCRdb took this table from immuneACCESS and kept in-frame rearrangements with V and J called. Such tables lack part of the clones; where checked against another copy, unresolved V genes explain under half of the gap, and the rest is unexplained. Here the sample has tens of thousands of clones; 35% to 50% occur a single time. The ten most abundant clones make up around 1.4% of the sample.

Here the sequenced sample was alloreactive CD8+ T cells from a mixed lymphocyte reaction culture, taken before transplantation. This specimen's cell subset or site label, interpreted: CFSE-low proliferating T cells sorted from roughly six-day pre-transplant mixed lymphocyte reaction (GvH or HvG direction). The origin of the receptors is a human patient who was an organ donor for intestinal transplantation.

V usage is TRBV7-3 and J usage is TRBJ1-2; D is undetermined. CDR1 is SGHTA, CDR2 FQGTGA, per germline. V was cut by 1 base and J by 4 bases, with 7 bases left in between. The CDR3 is 13 amino acids. For the CDR3, the DNA is TGTGCCAGCAGCTTAAGTCACAGCTATGGCTACACCTTC. It codes for CASSLSHSYGYTF.

The chain combines TRBV9 with TRBJ1-2; D gene ambiguous. The length of the CDR3 is 13 residues. V gave up 0 bases and J gave up 5 bases, with 8 bases separating them. Germline V gene data show CDR1 as SGDLS and CDR2 as YYNGEE. CDR3 sequence (DNA): TGTGCCAGCAGCGTAGCGGAGTCTTATGGCTACACCTTC. Translated: CASSVAESYGYTF.

V gene TRBV28 combines with J gene TRBJ2-5; 9 bases map to TRBD1. V shed 2 bases, J shed 5 bases, and the junction held 3 bases outside the gene matches. The CDR3 spans 14 residues. Looked up from germline, CDR1 is MDHEN and CDR2 is SYDVKM. This CDR3 reads CASSLGTGWETQYF. The CDR3 DNA reads TGTGCCAGCAGTTTAGGGACAGGGTGGGAGACCCAGTACTTC.

For the CDR3, the DNA is TGCGCCAGCAGCATCCCCCGGGACAGGGGGATCTTTTCCCAGGGGGCCAACGTCCTGACTTTC. Translation gives CASSIPRDRGIFSQGANVLTF. The rearrangement uses TRBV5-1 and TRBJ2-6, with 11 nucleotides matching TRBD1. The CDR3 has 21 amino acids. Per the germline V gene, CDR1 is SGHRS and CDR2 is YFSETQ. V gave up 4 bases and J gave up 4 bases; unmatched junction bases: 19.